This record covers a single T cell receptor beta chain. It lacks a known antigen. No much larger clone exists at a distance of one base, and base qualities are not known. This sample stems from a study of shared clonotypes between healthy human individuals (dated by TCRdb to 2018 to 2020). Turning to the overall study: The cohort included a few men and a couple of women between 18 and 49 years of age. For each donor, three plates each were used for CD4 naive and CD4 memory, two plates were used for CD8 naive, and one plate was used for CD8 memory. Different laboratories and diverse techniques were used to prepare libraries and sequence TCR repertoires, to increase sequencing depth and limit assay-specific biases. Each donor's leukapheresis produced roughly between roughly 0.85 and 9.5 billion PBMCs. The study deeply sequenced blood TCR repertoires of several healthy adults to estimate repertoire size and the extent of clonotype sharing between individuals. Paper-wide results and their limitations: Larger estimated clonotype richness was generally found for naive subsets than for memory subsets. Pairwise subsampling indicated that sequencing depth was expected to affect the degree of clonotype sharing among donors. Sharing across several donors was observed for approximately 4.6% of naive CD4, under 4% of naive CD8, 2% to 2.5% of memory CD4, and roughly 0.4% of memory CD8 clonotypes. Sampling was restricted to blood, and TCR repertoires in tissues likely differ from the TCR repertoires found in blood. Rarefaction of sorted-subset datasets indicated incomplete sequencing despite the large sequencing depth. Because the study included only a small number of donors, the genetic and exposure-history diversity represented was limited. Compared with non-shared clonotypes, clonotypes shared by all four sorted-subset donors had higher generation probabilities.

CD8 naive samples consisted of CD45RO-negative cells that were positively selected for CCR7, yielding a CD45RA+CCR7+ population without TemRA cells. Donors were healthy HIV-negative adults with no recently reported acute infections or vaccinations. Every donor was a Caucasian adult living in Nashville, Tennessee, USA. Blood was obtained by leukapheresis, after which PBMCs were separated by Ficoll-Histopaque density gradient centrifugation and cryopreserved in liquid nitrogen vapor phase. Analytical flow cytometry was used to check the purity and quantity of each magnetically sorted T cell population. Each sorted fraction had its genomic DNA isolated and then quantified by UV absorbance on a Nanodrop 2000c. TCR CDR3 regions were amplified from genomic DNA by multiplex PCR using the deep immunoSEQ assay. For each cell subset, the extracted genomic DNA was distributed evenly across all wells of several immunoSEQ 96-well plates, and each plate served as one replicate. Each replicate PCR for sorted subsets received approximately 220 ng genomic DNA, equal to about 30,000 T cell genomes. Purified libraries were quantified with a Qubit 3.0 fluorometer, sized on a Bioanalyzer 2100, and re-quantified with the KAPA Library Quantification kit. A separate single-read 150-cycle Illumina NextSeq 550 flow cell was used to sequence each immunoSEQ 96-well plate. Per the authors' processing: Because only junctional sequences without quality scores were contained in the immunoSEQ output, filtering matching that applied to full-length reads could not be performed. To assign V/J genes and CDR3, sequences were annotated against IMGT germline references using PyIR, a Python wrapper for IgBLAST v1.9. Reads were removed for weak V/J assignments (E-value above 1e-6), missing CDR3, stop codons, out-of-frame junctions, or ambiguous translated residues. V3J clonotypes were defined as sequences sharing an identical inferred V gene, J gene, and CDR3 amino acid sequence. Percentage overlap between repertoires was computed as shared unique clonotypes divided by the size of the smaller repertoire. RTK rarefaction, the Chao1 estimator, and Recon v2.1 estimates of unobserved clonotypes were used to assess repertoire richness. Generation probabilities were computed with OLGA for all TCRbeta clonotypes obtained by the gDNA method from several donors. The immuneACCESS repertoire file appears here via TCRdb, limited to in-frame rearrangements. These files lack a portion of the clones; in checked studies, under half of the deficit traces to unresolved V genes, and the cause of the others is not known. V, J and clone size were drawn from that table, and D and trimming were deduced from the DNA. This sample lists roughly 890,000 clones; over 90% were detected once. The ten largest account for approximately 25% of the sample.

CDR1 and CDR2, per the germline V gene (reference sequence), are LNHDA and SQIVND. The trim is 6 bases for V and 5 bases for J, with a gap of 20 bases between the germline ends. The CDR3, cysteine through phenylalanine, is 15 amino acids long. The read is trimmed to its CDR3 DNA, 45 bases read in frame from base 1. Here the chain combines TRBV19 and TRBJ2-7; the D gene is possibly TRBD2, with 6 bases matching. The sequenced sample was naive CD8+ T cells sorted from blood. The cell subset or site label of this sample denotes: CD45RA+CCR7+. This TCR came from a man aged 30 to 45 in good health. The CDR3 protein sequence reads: CASSSTSLPSDEQYF. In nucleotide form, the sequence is TGTGCCAGTAGCTCGACTAGTTTGCCCTCAGACGAGCAGTACTTC.